The entry below gives a single T cell receptor beta chain sequence along with its context. The antigen is not known. These data originate in a study of T cell responses to AZD1222 COVID-19 vaccine. Some clones are missing from TCRdb's copy, which holds only in-frame ones; the method was immunoSEQ multiplex PCR. The sample has approximately 200,000 clones; around 90% are singletons. This CDR3 comprises 11 residues. Per the germline V gene, CDR1 is DFQATT and CDR2 is SNEGSKA (reference sequence). The V and J ends lost 5 bases and 3 bases respectively, with 6 bases between them. Study-level results: Spike was spanned by vaccine-associated CD4 TCRs, with dominance at 160-218 and 743-854.

The receptor was isolated from an adult in good health. The sample was peripheral blood, taken on day 0 of AZD1222 vaccination. The chain has TRBV20-1 and TRBJ2-3; a possible D gene is TRBD1 (6 bases). CDR3 sequence (DNA): TGCAGTGCTGGACAGACAGATACGCAGTATTTT. Translating gives CSAGQTDTQYF.